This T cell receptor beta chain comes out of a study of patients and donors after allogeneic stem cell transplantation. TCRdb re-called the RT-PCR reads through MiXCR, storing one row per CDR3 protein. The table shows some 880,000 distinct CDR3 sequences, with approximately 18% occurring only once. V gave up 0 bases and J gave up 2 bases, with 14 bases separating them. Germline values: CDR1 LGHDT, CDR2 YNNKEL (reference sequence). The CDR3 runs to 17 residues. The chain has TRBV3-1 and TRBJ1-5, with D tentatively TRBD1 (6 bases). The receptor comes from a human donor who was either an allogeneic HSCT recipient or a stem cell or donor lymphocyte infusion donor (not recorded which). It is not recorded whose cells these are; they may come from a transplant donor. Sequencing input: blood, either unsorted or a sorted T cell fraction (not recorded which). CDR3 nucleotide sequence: TGTGCCAGCAGCCAAGATGGGCAGGGGTCAGGCAATCAGCCCCAGCATTTT. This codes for CASSQDGQGSGNQPQHF.